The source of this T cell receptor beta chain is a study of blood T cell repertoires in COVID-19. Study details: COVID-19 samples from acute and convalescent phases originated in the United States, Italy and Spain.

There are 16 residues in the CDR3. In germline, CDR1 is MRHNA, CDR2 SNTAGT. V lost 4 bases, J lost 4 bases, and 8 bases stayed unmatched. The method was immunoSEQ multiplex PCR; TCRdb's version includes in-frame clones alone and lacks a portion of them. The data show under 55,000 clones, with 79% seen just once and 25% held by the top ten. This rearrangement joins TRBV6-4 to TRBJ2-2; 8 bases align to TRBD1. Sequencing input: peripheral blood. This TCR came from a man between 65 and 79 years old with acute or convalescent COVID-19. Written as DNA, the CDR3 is TGTGCCAGCAGTGCCGCGCAGGGGGCGGGCACCGGGGAGCTGTTTTTT. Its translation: CASSAAQGAGTGELFF.